The table lists the clone carrying this T cell receptor (beta chain) with a few counts. Method: immunoSEQ multiplex PCR; TCRdb's copy keeps in-frame clones and lacks some. The sample contains some 20,000 clones, around four fifths of which appear only once. The data were obtained in a study of CD4+ T cells in melanoma. CDR1 is LNHDA and CDR2 is SQIVND in the germline V gene (reference sequence). V dropped 3 bases and J dropped 6; count of bases not matched to a gene: 4. This CDR3 is 14 amino acids long. This receptor was obtained from a human donor with melanoma. The source material was cells from a culture (not recorded whether cultured in vitro). The chain recombines TRBV19 with TRBJ1-1; the match to TRBD1 covers 10 bases. CDR3 amino acids: CASSMWDRGSEAFF. CDR3 DNA: TGTGCCAGTAGTATGTGGGACAGGGGATCTGAAGCTTTCTTT.